This T cell receptor beta chain was found in a study of CD8 T cells in ankylosing spondylitis. Quantitative 5'-RACE with molecular barcodes was used to make the TCR beta libraries. MiXCR, run by TCRdb on the 5' RACE reads, gives a single entry per CDR3 protein. There are 200,000 to 250,000 distinct CDR3 sequences in the sample; approximately 7.3% occur only once, and over 12% lies in the top ten. Overall study results and limits: One TCR beta motif, made up of about 8 highly homologous variants, appeared characteristic of ankylosing spondylitis blood. CD8+ disease-linked clones were present at relatively low frequencies in blood.

The CDR3 extends over 12 amino acids. V gave up 5 bases and J gave up 1 base, with 5 bases separating them. At least ten counts were recorded for this clonotype. Its target is unknown. This clonotype was sampled from a male donor with ankylosing spondylitis. V usage is TRBV12-3 or TRBV12-4 and J usage is TRBJ1-1; no firm D call. Input material: blood, either unsorted or a sorted T cell fraction (not recorded which). DNA for the CDR3: TGTGCCAGCAGTATCGAGAACACTGAAGCTTTCTTT. Encoded protein: CASSIENTEAFF.